This TCR beta chain derives from a study of T cell changes during pregnancy in multiple sclerosis. Using immunoSEQ multiplex PCR, the repertoire was profiled, and TCRdb retains in-frame clones only, with some absent. This sample carries 35,000 to 50,000 clones, more than 90% of them seen once, and the ten largest clones take approximately 0.67%. This clone was picked up one time. V gave up 8 bases and J gave up 2 bases, with 6 bases separating them. The CDR3 runs to 11 residues. Per the germline V gene, CDR1 is MNHEY and CDR2 is SVGAGI. The source was CD4+ T cells from peripheral blood mononuclear cells, collected in the first trimester of pregnancy. This chain connects TRBV6-5 to TRBJ1-2; D is uncertain. This TCR derives from a female donor with multiple sclerosis, enrolled in a pregnancy study. CDR3 DNA sequence: TGTGCCAGCCGTCGGAACTATGGCTACACCTTC. Amino acids: CASRRNYGYTF.